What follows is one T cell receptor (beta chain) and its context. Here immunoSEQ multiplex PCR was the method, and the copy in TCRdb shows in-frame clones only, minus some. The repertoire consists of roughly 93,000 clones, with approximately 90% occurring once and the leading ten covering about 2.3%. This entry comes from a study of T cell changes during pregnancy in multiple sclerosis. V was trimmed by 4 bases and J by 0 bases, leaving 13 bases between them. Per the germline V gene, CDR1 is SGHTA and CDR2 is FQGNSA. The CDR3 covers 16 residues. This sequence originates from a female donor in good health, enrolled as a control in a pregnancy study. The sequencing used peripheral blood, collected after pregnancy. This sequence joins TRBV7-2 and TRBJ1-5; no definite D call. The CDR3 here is CASSSNSLLSNQPQHF. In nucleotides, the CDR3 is TGTGCCAGCAGCTCCAACAGTTTACTTAGCAATCAGCCCCAGCATTTT.